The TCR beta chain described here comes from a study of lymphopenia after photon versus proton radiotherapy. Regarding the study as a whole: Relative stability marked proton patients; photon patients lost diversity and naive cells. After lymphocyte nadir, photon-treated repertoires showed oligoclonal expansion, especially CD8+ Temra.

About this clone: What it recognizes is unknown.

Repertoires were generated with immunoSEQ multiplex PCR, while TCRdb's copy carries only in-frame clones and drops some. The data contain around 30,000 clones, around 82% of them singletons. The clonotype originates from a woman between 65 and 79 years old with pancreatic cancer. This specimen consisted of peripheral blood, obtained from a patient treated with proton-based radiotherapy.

CDR3 sequence (DNA): TGTGCCATCAGTGGCGAGGGCACAGATACGCAGTATTTT. Translating it yields CAISGEGTDTQYF. This chain links TRBV10-3 with TRBJ2-3; D not resolved. This CDR3 spans 13 amino acids. Trimming removed 4 bases at V and 1 base at J, with 6 bases between. CDR1 is ENHRY and CDR2 is SYGVKD in the germline V gene.